Each of the 27 T cell receptor beta chains below was sequenced from the same sample in a study of T cells in Graves' hyperthyroidism and ophthalmopathy. TCR beta CDR3 region amplification was performed from RNA transcripts. Primed by the HTBI set, a first-round RT-PCR was run on the TCR CDR3. From the multiplex PCR reads, TCRdb called clonotypes with MiXCR, one entry per CDR3 protein. Of about 510,000 distinct CDR3 sequences listed, 12% to 15% were seen once; the top ten hold approximately 14%. Sequences were obtained from blood. These TCRs come from a woman aged 40-49 years with Graves' hyperthyroidism.

There are a few counts of this clonotype. With a much larger clone just one base away, this may be a read error. The chain has TRBV3-1 and TRBJ2-7; D not certain. Trimming removed 4 bases at V and 7 bases at J, with 14 bases between. The CDR3 extends over 13 amino acids. Germline CDR1 LGHDT, CDR2 YNNKEL (reference sequence). The CDR3 protein is CASSRTMNNEQYF. The CDR3 coding sequence is TGTGCCAGCAGCCGCACCATGAACAATGAGCAGTACTTC.

The chain has TRBV2 and TRBJ2-3, with D tentatively TRBD2 (7 bases). Trimming took 9 bases from V and 4 from J, leaving 17 bases between them. Germline CDR1 reads SNHLY; CDR2 reads FYNNEI. The CDR3 is made up of 14 amino acids. Here the CDR3 DNA reads TGTGCCAGATTCAGGGGCGGGAGCGCAGATACGCAGTATTTT. Translating gives CARFRGGSADTQYF.

This clonotype was recorded only once. The chain recombines TRBV19 with TRBJ1-5, with 7 bases aligning to TRBD1. This CDR3 is built from 16 residues. Trimming took 3 bases from V and 0 from J; bases not matched to a gene: 5. Germline CDR1 is LNHDA and CDR2 is SQIVND (reference sequence). CDR3 in amino acids: CASSMGDSYSNQPQHF. Written as DNA, the CDR3 is TGTGCCAGTAGTATGGGGGACAGTTATAGCAATCAGCCCCAGCATTTT.

In its sample, this clonotype was seen many times. The chain links TRBV30 to TRBJ1-5; unclear D gene. The CDR3 consists of 13 residues. Germline values: CDR1 GTSNPN, CDR2 SVGIG (reference sequence). Trimming left V 1 base short and J 3 bases short, with 7 bases between. DNA for the CDR3: TGTGCCTGGAGTGCGGATAACAATCAGCCCCAGCATTTT. Its protein is CAWSADNNQPQHF.

This clonotype was picked up many times. V and J are TRBV11-2 and TRBJ2-7; D may be TRBD1 (6 bases). The CDR3 is made up of 15 amino acids. Germline V lookup: CDR1 SGHAT, CDR2 FQNNGV. V was pared by 3 bases and J by 2 bases, with 14 bases between. CDR3 residues: CASSLRTVRTYEQYF. CDR3 bases: TGTGCCAGCAGCTTGCGGACAGTAAGGACCTACGAGCAGTACTTC.

This clonotype was observed many times. This rearrangement joins TRBV7-9 to TRBJ2-7; D might be TRBD2 (7 bases). Trimming cost V 5 bases and J 0 bases, with 17 bases left between them. Per the germline V gene, CDR1 is SEHNR and CDR2 is FQNEAQ (reference sequence). CDR3 size: 16 residues. The CDR3 DNA sequence: TGTGCCAGCAGCCCGGGAGGTGGGGGACACTCCTACGAGCAGTACTTC. Protein product: CASSPGGGGHSYEQYF.

This clonotype has at least ten counts. The chain links TRBV27 to TRBJ2-1, with 10 bases fitting TRBD1. Looked up from germline, CDR1 is MNHEY and CDR2 is SMNVEV (reference sequence). Trimming took 6 bases from V and 2 from J; bases not matched to a gene: 4. The CDR3 is 15 amino acids. The CDR3 spells CASSPTGGAYNEQFF. DNA for the CDR3: TGTGCCAGCAGCCCGACAGGGGGCGCCTACAATGAGCAGTTCTTC.

This clonotype was seen a few times. This chain joins TRBV4-1 and TRBJ2-5; D gene uncertain. Germline V gene lookup returns CDR1 MGHRA and CDR2 YSYEKL. The CDR3 covers 13 residues. Trimming shortened V by 0 bases and J by 5 bases, and 7 bases separated the two germline ends. This CDR3 reads CASSQDLRETQYF. CDR3 coding DNA: TGCGCCAGCAGCCAAGATTTGCGGGAGACCCAGTACTTC.

This clonotype came up a few times. The gene calls are TRBV7-9 and TRBJ2-3; TRBD2 matches 11 bases. The CDR3 consists of 14 residues. Per the germline V gene, CDR1 is SEHNR and CDR2 is FQNEAQ (reference sequence). Trimming took 5 bases from V and 4 from J; bases not matched to a gene: 2. In DNA, the CDR3 is TGTGCCAGCAGCCCTAGCGGGAGGCCAGATACGCAGTATTTT. Translating gives CASSPSGRPDTQYF.

This clonotype appeared many times. The V call is TRBV5-6, the J call TRBJ2-1; maybe TRBD1 (6 bases). Deletions cut 4 bases from V and 0 bases from J, with 11 bases between. This CDR3 has 15 amino acids. Germline V CDR1 and CDR2: SGHDT, YYEEEE. The CDR3 sequence: CASSPTGASYNEQFF. In DNA, the CDR3 is TGTGCCAGCAGCCCGACAGGAGCCTCCTACAATGAGCAGTTCTTC.

This clonotype has just a few counts. The junction departs from the called germline gene at one end, perhaps through a read error. The chain has TRBV13 and TRBJ2-5; weak D call: TRBD2 (5 bases). From germline, CDR1 is PRHDT and CDR2 FYEKMQ (reference sequence). This CDR3 is 12 amino acids long. The CDR3 nucleotides read TGTGCCAGCAGCTTAACCCCGGACTTGCCTCACTTC. Translated: CASSLTPDLPHF.

Points on this clonotype: This CDR3 is missing its conserved last phenylalanine or tryptophan, likely due to a read error. The chain links TRBV6-2 or TRBV6-3 to TRBJ1-2; D gene unclear. Germline assignment: CDR1 MNHEY and CDR2 SVGEGT. The CDR3 contains 13 residues. Deletions cut 5 bases from V and 2 bases from J, with 9 bases between. The CDR3 sequence: CASSLDGNYGYTL. The CDR3 bases are TGTGCCAGCAGTCTCGACGGGAACTATGGCTACACCCTC.

This clonotype was detected many times. V is TRBV20-1 and J is TRBJ2-5; the D call may be TRBD1 or TRBD2 (5 bases each). CDR3 length equals 14 residues. Trimming removed 6 bases at V and 0 bases at J, with 14 bases between. CDR1 is DFQATT, CDR2 SNEGSKA, per germline (reference sequence). CDR3 loop: CSAAPGTYQETQYF. Here the CDR3 DNA reads TGCAGTGCCGCTCCCGGGACCTACCAAGAGACCCAGTACTTC.

This clonotype was counted only a few times. A much larger clonotype is one base distant, so this may be a read error. The chain joins TRBV7-2 to TRBJ2-1; maybe TRBD2 (7 bases). There are 17 residues in the CDR3. Trimming stripped 5 bases from V and 0 bases from J, with 17 bases between. CDR1 SGHTA and CDR2 FQGNSA come from the germline V gene. The CDR3 DNA follows: TGTGCCAGCAGCCCAGGGGTAGCGGGTGTCTCCTACAATGAGCAGTTCTTC. This sequence encodes CASSPGVAGVSYNEQFF.

This clonotype was counted between two and nine times. The chain links TRBV9 to TRBJ2-1; TRBD1 or TRBD2 may be the D gene (5 bases each). In germline, CDR1 is SGDLS, CDR2 YYNGEE. The V end was cut by 0 bases, the J end by 6 bases, with 16 bases between. The CDR3 sequence is 16 residues long. CDR3 sequence (DNA): TGTGCCAGCAGCGTAGAGGGGACCCTACTAGGCAATGAGCAGTTCTTC. This gives the protein CASSVEGTLLGNEQFF.

This clonotype was seen many times. This chain's CDR3 is CASRPGGGQETQYF. CDR3 nucleotide sequence: TGTGCCAGCAGACCCGGCGGCGGACAAGAGACCCAGTACTTC. This rearrangement joins TRBV6-1 to TRBJ2-5; D is unclear. CDR1 is MNHNS, CDR2 SASEGT, per germline. V gave up 6 bases and J gave up 2 bases, with 13 bases separating them. The CDR3 totals 14 residues.

The chain couples TRBV24-1 to TRBJ2-7; D is ambiguous. CDR3 size: 16 residues. The V end was cut by 4 bases, the J end by 5 bases, with 20 bases between. Germline CDR1 and CDR2: KGHDR and SFDVKD. CDR3 in amino acids: CATSEGAGPDPHEQYF. The CDR3 coding sequence is TGTGCCACCAGTGAGGGTGCCGGGCCTGACCCTCACGAGCAGTACTTC.

The chain is built from TRBV7-9 and TRBJ2-6; 7 positions match TRBD1. Trimming removed 4 bases from V and 9 bases from J; junction bases left unmatched: 6. This CDR3 region has 14 residues. Germline values: CDR1 SEHNR, CDR2 FQNEAQ (reference sequence). The CDR3 bases are TGTGCCAGCAGCTCCGGGACAGACCTCAACGTCCTGACTTTC. It specifies CASSSGTDLNVLTF.

This clonotype was picked up many times. This rearrangement joins TRBV5-1 to TRBJ2-2; 8 bases are shared with TRBD2. This CDR3 has 16 amino acids. The V and J ends lost 4 bases and 7 bases, in that order; junction bases with no gene match: 12. Germline V gene data show CDR1 as SGHRS and CDR2 as YFSETQ. CDR3 nucleotide sequence: TGCGCCAGCAGCGGAACAGGGACTAGTCAAGACGGGGAGCTGTTTTTT. The encoded protein is CASSGTGTSQDGELFF.

Ten or more counts support this clonotype. This chain connects TRBV2 to TRBJ2-2; D gene uncertain. Trimming cost V 7 bases and J 6 bases, with 12 bases left between them. The germline gives CDR1 SNHLY, CDR2 FYNNEI. This CDR3 is built from 13 residues. CDR3 sequence reads: CASTRKVAGELFF. Here the CDR3 DNA reads TGTGCCAGCACCAGGAAGGTGGCCGGGGAGCTGTTTTTT.

This clonotype occurred many times. The V call is TRBV29-1, the J call TRBJ2-7; TRBD2 is a possible D gene (6 bases). Germline V CDR1 and CDR2: SQVTM, ANQGSEA. The CDR3 covers 16 residues. Trimming took 6 bases from V and 2 from J, leaving 23 bases between them. Here the CDR3 reads CSVEEHAGTGAYEQYF. In DNA form, the CDR3 reads TGCAGCGTCGAGGAGCATGCGGGGACGGGGGCCTACGAGCAGTACTTC.

The chain uses TRBV6-1 and TRBJ1-6; tentative D call: TRBD1 (5 bases). The CDR3 consists of 15 residues. V was pared by 5 bases and J by 8 bases, with 16 bases between. Germline CDR1 and CDR2: MNHNS and SASEGT. The CDR3 nucleotides read TGTGCCAGCAGTTCCGTGGGGACCCGACATTCACCCCTCCACTTT. This encodes CASSSVGTRHSPLHF.

The chain couples TRBV20-1 to TRBJ2-1; 13 bases fit TRBD2. The germline gives CDR1 DFQATT, CDR2 SNEGSKA (reference sequence). This CDR3 spans 16 amino acids. V lost 3 bases and J lost 7; bases outside the gene matches: 9. The CDR3 sequence: CSASGLAGVAWNEQFF. The CDR3 DNA reads as TGCAGTGCTAGCGGACTAGCGGGAGTCGCTTGGAATGAGCAGTTCTTC.

This clonotype was detected many times. The rearrangement links TRBV6-9 to TRBJ2-5, with 8 positions matching TRBD2. Losses at the gene ends were 5 bases for V and 2 bases for J; bases not matched to a gene: 16. The V gene's germline CDR1 is MNHGY and CDR2 SVAAGI. CDR3 length: 18 amino acids. The CDR3 bases are TGTGCCAGCAGTCACCTACAGGAACTAGCGGCCCGACAAGAGACCCAGTACTTC. This sequence encodes CASSHLQELAARQETQYF.

This clonotype appeared many times. J is TRBJ1-1 and V is TRBV5-1, with D possibly matching TRBD1 (5 bases). Germline V CDR1 and CDR2: SGHRS, YFSETQ. The CDR3 sequence is 17 residues long. Trimming shortened V by 4 bases and J by 1 base, and 20 bases separated the two germline ends. This CDR3 reads CASSPLGQGVTNTEAFF. The CDR3 DNA follows: TGCGCCAGCAGCCCCCTGGGCCAGGGTGTCACGAACACTGAAGCTTTCTTT.

This clonotype was counted ten times or more. J is TRBJ2-3 and V is TRBV6-2 or TRBV6-3, with TRBD1 matching over 7 bases. CDR1 is MNHEY, CDR2 SVGEGT, per germline. The CDR3 runs 14 residues. Trimming at V came to 4 bases and at J to 0 bases, leaving 1 base not matched to a gene. Written as DNA, the CDR3 is TGTGCCAGCAGTTGGGACAGCAGCACAGATACGCAGTATTTT. Translated, it gives CASSWDSSTDTQYF.

This clonotype came up many times. J is TRBJ1-5 and V is TRBV28, with TRBD1 matching over 7 bases. In germline, CDR1 is MDHEN, CDR2 SYDVKM. After removal of 7 bases from V and 5 bases from J, the junction contained 5 bases not matched to a gene. CDR3 length: 13 residues. The CDR3 nucleotides read TGTGCCAGCATTCCAGGGGGGGATCAGCCCCAGCATTTT. Translating gives CASIPGGDQPQHF. The variable domain in full, with the rest retrieved from reference TRBV28 and TRBJ1-5, is DVKVTQSSRYLVKRTGEKVFLECVQDMDHENMFWYRQDPGLGLRLIYFSYDVKMKEKGDIPEGYSVSREKKERFSLILESASTNQTSMYLCASIPGGDQPQHFGDGTRLSIL.